This T cell receptor beta chain is from a study of human T cells and chemical hapten exposure. As to time point: patch test 2, 6 weeks after DPC sensitization. Treatment: therapeutic diphenylcyclopropenone sensitization with weekly scalp DPC. TCRdb ran MiXCR on the RACE reads and lists one entry per CDR3 protein. Of under 450,000 distinct CDR3 sequences in the sample, about 6.9% were seen once. The germline V and J ends were trimmed by 0 bases and 1 base, with 16 bases remaining between them. The CDR3 contains 18 residues. Germline CDR1 is SGHVS and CDR2 is FNYEAQ. Sample: whole blood, taken in connection with sensitization to the hapten diphenylcyclopropenone (DPC). This rearrangement joins TRBV7-6 to TRBJ2-1; D is uncertain. The receptor was derived from a woman under 30 with alopecia areata. Some clones in this sample may be carry-over from other donors' samples. The CDR3 spells CASSLALVRSFSYNEQFF. The CDR3 DNA is TGTGCCAGCAGCTTAGCGCTTGTGCGGTCATTTTCCTACAATGAGCAGTTCTTC.